This TCR beta chain was observed in a study of tumor-infiltrating lymphocytes in primary liver carcinoma (dated by TCRdb to about 2017). About the investigation overall: Of the five patients (three men and two women, aged 30 to 69 years), four had hepatocellular carcinoma and one had combined HCC and intrahepatic cholangiocarcinoma. Samples yielded roughly 3.65 to 7.5 million productive TCRbeta reads; read depth did not differ significantly between tissue types. Tumors of the five patients were stage T1-T3 N0M0 with maximum diameters of roughly 4.2 to 11 cm. High reproducibility was observed for the technical replicate repertoires, with mean shared-clone rates approximately 0.9 and correlation coefficients above 0.95. Across five regions of each liver tumor, along with adjacent normal tissue and blood, the study brought together TCRbeta repertoire sequencing, expression microarrays and whole-exome sequencing. A total of roughly 35 specimens from 5 patients went through TCRbeta repertoire sequencing, namely 25 tumor regions, 5 adjacent noncancerous liver tissues and 5 peripheral blood samples.

Without any cell sorting, total RNA and DNA were extracted together from around 20-30 mg of bulk tissue using the AllPrep DNA/RNA mini kit. Between late 2015 and 2016, several patients in China with histopathologically diagnosed primary liver carcinoma had surgical resection. At the time of sampling, the patients had chronic HBV infection and had not received any treatment. Pieces of fresh tumor and adjacent tissue were cut in half, with one half kept in RNAlater at -80 degrees C and the other half sent for histology. The paper as a whole reports these results and caveats: Only the TCR beta chain was sequenced, which likely underestimates true repertoire diversity because unpaired alpha chains were not captured. The top 250 clones made up a significantly larger repertoire fraction in tumors than in blood (p = 0.039). Only five patients were included in the study, and the authors note that the findings should be validated in a larger study. Repertoire overlap was found to be higher between tumor regions (mean about 36%) than between tumor-adjacent (roughly 17%) or tumor-blood (14%) pairs, consistent with antigen-driven expansion. Bulk unsorted samples precluded comparing CD4+ and CD8+ T cell repertoires.

This clonotype was seen repeatedly, ten times or more. The antigen it recognizes is unknown. The input lacks base qualities; no much larger clone sits a single base away. TCRbeta-specific cDNA was reverse-transcribed from about 520 ng total RNA using a constant-region primer and ProtoScript II reverse transcriptase. The TCRbeta libraries were prepared through three rounds of nested multiplex PCR following a slightly modified ARM-PCR procedure. A final 25-cycle PCR with Deep VentR polymerase added sample barcodes and Illumina adapters. Amplicons of 200-500 bp were gel-purified with a QIAquick gel extraction kit before sequencing. The TCRbeta amplicons were sequenced with 250-bp paired-end reads on an Illumina HiSeq 2500. The paper's processing steps were these. Quality trimming of reads was performed with Trimmomatic v0.33, and paired reads were merged with FLASH v1.2.11 so that full CDR3 sequences could be recovered. V, D and J germline segments were assigned to the rearranged TCRbeta sequences using MiGEC v1.2.1b. Clonotype statistics, along with Shannon-Wiener diversity indices, were calculated using VDJtools v1.0.0. Except for diversity analysis, only each sample's 250 most abundant clonotypes were used in subsequent analyses to reduce sampling bias. In TCRdb, the public reads were trimmed at Q25 with fastp and aligned with MiXCR, with productive beta chains retained. Entries that share a CDR3 protein sequence are merged under the most common genes and DNA. The V and J calls follow TCRdb's processing rather than the paper's. The sample table records 40,000 or so distinct CDR3 sequences; approximately 82% of these occur just once. The ten largest clonotypes hold around 40% of the sample.

The sample taken for sequencing was tumor-adjacent normal liver tissue. The clonotype comes from a woman in her twenties or thirties with primary liver carcinoma and hepatitis B virus infection.

The nucleotide sequence reads as follows: TGTGCCAGCAGCTCGGCCCAGAAGACCCAGTACTTC. Its protein reads: CASSSAQKTQYF. The chain is assembled from TRBV6-2 or TRBV6-3 and TRBJ2-5; confidence is insufficient to name the D gene. Its CDR3 holds 12 amino acids, cysteine through phenylalanine. Only CDR3 DNA remains: 36 bases, in frame from the first base. The germline V gene gives CDR1 as MNHEY and CDR2 as SVGEGT. Trimming takes 6 bases from V and 6 bases from J, and the germline ends sit 11 bases apart.